This T cell receptor (beta chain) was obtained from a study of CD8 T cells in Susac syndrome (dated by TCRdb to between 2018 and 2021). Context from the whole study: Repertoire sequencing was used to test whether CD8+ T cell activation and differentiation in Susac syndrome was antigen driven.

Results the study describes overall, beyond this receptor: The study acknowledged that relatively few individuals were included in the TCR sequencing and HLA analysis.

With regard to this clonotype: The clone's antigen remains unknown. Per-nucleotide qualities are absent, and no much larger clonotype sits a single base away.

RNA was extracted using the RNeasy kit, and roughly 0.5 to 1 microgram was reverse transcribed with random hexamers. The immunoSEQ multiplex PCR assay, which covers 54 Vbeta and 13 Jbeta segments, was used to amplify TCR beta CDR3 regions. Bias from PCR amplification was corrected by using a synthetic template baseline for primer optimization and for computational correction. As for the original processing: Reads were assigned to V, D and J genes according to IMGT and analyzed in immunoSEQ Analyzer, with only productive sequences retained. Clonality was calculated as one minus the Shannon entropy normalized by log2 of the number of productive unique sequences. For each patient and control, public and private clones were evaluated within the 100 most prevalent clones. Clones were defined as Susac-specific when absent from the healthy and MS cohorts, from fewer than 1,200 published viral clones and from other ImmuneACCESS disease sequences. TCRdb applied fastp at Q25 and MiXCR to the public reads, then kept only in-frame beta chains. When rows share a CDR3 protein, they turn into one entry using the most common DNA and genes. The V and J calls come from TCRdb's annotation, not from the publication. The sample profile shows about 250,000 distinct CDR3 sequences; around 93% of them were found once. Around 0.072% of the sample goes to the ten largest clones.

The CDR3 sequence holds 17 residues, the cysteine and phenylalanine included. The retained sequence is limited to the CDR3, 51 bases, with the frame set at the first base. Per the germline V gene, SGHRS is the CDR1 and YFSETQ is the CDR2. V has 7 bases trimmed and J has 0 bases trimmed; junction bases matching no gene number 12. High-throughput TCR beta sequencing profiled peripheral blood CD8+ and CD4+ T cells from healthy donors, Susac syndrome patients and multiple sclerosis patients. Treatment-naive patients with stable or active relapsing-remitting disease fulfilling revised McDonald criteria were used as multiple sclerosis controls. Bulk CD8+ and CD4+ T cells were purified by magnetic negative isolation, whereas CD8+ TEMRA cells were enriched by FACS. Blood was drawn into EDTA tubes, processed within 24 hours, and PBMCs were isolated by density gradient centrifugation. PBMCs intended for TCR sequencing were cryopreserved in liquid nitrogen and were subsequently thawed in a 37 degrees C water bath. The sorted or isolated CD4+, CD8+ and CD8+ TEMRA cells reached a purity of at least 90%.

The rearrangement combines TRBV5-1 with TRBJ2-7; TRBD1 lines up with 11 middle nucleotides. The receptor was isolated from a human donor with multiple sclerosis. Sequencing was done on a sample of CD4+ T cells from PBMCs. The CDR3 protein is CASSRTGGEPSSYEQYF. The sequenced DNA: TGCGCCAGCTCAAGGACAGGGGGCGAACCAAGCTCCTACGAGCAGTACTTC.